This entry features one TCR beta chain sequence. Its specificity is unknown. TCRdb's table, derived via immunoSEQ multiplex PCR, lists solely in-frame clones and lacks some. The sample lists roughly 99,000 clones, roughly 89% occurring once. These data come from a study of graft-versus-host responses after intestinal transplantation. Study at large: Multivisceral, liver-intestinal, or isolated intestinal transplants were given to recipients. Every one of the recipients received anti-thymocyte globulin induction and afterwards took tacrolimus and steroids for approximately 3 years. Study conclusions and caveats: Researchers found GvH clones in recipient marrow, and some showed up first in ileum or blood. Allograft graft-versus-host to host-versus-graft clonal ratios ran high in patients with graft-donor T cell macrochimerism.

Unmatched junction bases numbered 7, after V lost 1 base and J lost 7 bases. Germline V gene data show CDR1 as SGHRS and CDR2 as YFSETQ. The CDR3 sequence is 15 residues long. Specimen: unstimulated CD4+ T cells sorted from spleen or lymph node cells, collected before transplant. The clonotype comes from a human donor who was the organ donor for an intestinal transplant. J is TRBJ2-1 and V is TRBV5-1; 8 positions agree with TRBD1. The DNA of the CDR3 is TGCGCCAGCAGCTTGCGTCAGGGGGCTGGAAATGAGCAGTTCTTC. It is translated as CASSLRQGAGNEQFF. The full variable domain, its missing parts supplied by reference TRBV5-1 and TRBJ2-1, is KAGVTQTPRYLIKTRGQQVTLSCSPISGHRSVSWYQQTPGQGLQFLFEYFSETQRNKGNFPGRFSGRQFSNSRSEMNVSTLELGDSALYLCASSLRQGAGNEQFFGPGTRLTVL.